This is a list of T cell receptor beta chains from one sample in a study of memory CD4+ T cells and cytomegalovirus serostatus. Using immunoSEQ multiplex PCR, the repertoire was profiled, and TCRdb retains in-frame clones only, with some absent. In the table there are around 62,000 clones, 75% to 80% of which are singletons. The sequenced material came from memory CD4+ T cells from blood. Every receptor here comes from an adult in good health and CMV-seropositive. Both conserved end residues are part of each CDR3. A D gene is named only where the DNA matches it firmly. For some rows the clone size is stated as once, few or many, or as a class when expanded; others skip it.

D: -; J: TRBJ2-7; V: TRBV5-4; length: 15; size: -; CDR3: CASSLPPGEGDEQYF; DNA: TGTGCCAGCAGCTTGCCCCCAGGGGAAGGAGACGAGCAGTACTTC
D: TRBD1; J: TRBJ1-4; V: TRBV19; length: 16; size: few; CDR3: CASSPGTVATNEKLFF; DNA: TGTGCCAGTAGTCCCGGGACAGTTGCAACTAATGAAAAACTGTTTTTT
D: -; J: TRBJ1-3; V: TRBV2; length: 15; size: -; CDR3: CASSDQAGSGNTIYF; DNA: TGTGCCAGCAGTGACCAGGCAGGGTCTGGAAACACCATATATTTT
D: -; J: TRBJ1-2; V: TRBV6-1; length: 15; size: -; CDR3: CASSEDTGKVYSYTF; DNA: TGTGCCAGCAGTGAAGATACAGGGAAGGTATATAGCTACACCTTC
D: -; J: TRBJ2-1; V: TRBV7-2; length: 14; size: -; CDR3: CASSFSGGPNEQFF; DNA: TGTGCCAGCAGCTTCTCCGGGGGGCCCAATGAGCAGTTCTTC
D: -; J: TRBJ1-1; V: TRBV19; length: 13; size: -; CDR3: CASSSGRGTEAFF; DNA: TGTGCCAGTAGTTCCGGACGGGGAACTGAAGCTTTCTTT
D: -; J: TRBJ2-7; V: TRBV5-6; length: 15; size: -; CDR3: CASSSLEDSFYEQYF; DNA: TGTGCCAGCAGCTCCCTTGAGGACAGTTTCTACGAGCAGTACTTC
D: -; J: TRBJ1-1; V: TRBV29-1; length: 11; size: -; CDR3: CSVESMGKAFF; DNA: TGCAGCGTTGAAAGTATGGGGAAAGCTTTCTTT
D: -; J: TRBJ2-5; V: TRBV5-4; length: 14; size: -; CDR3: CASSLGGAQETQYF; DNA: TGTGCCAGCAGCCTCGGCGGGGCCCAAGAGACCCAGTACTTC
D: -; J: TRBJ1-1; V: TRBV30; length: 12; size: few; CDR3: CAWTQGIGRAFF; DNA: TGTGCCTGGACCCAGGGGATAGGACGAGCTTTCTTT
D: TRBD2; J: TRBJ2-1; V: TRBV6-6; length: 15; size: -; CDR3: CASSYPSGSHNEQFF; DNA: TGTGCCAGCAGTTACCCTAGCGGGAGCCACAATGAGCAGTTCTTC
D: -; J: TRBJ1-2; V: TRBV10-3; length: 14; size: -; CDR3: CAISESDNNYGYTF; DNA: TGTGCCATCAGTGAGTCGGACAACAACTATGGCTACACCTTC
D: TRBD1; J: TRBJ2-5; V: TRBV29-1; length: 16; size: -; CDR3: CSVEEVLRGSQETQYF; DNA: TGCAGCGTTGAAGAGGTCCTCAGGGGGAGTCAAGAGACCCAGTACTTC
D: TRBD1; J: TRBJ2-5; V: TRBV5-1; length: 15; size: once; CDR3: CASSVGTGVRETQYF; DNA: TGCGCCAGCAGCGTCGGGACAGGGGTTCGAGAGACCCAGTACTTC
D: -; J: TRBJ2-3; V: TRBV11-3; length: 13; size: -; CDR3: CASSFHSTDTQYF; DNA: TGTGCCAGCAGCTTTCACAGCACAGATACGCAGTATTTT
D: TRBD1; J: TRBJ1-3; V: TRBV30; length: 14; size: -; CDR3: CAWSVLTGGNTIYF; DNA: TGTGCCTGGAGTGTACTGACAGGGGGAAACACCATATATTTT
D: TRBD2; J: TRBJ2-5; V: TRBV2; length: 18; size: -; CDR3: CASSEDSRLAGDQETQYF; DNA: TGTGCCAGCAGTGAGGACTCGAGACTAGCGGGGGACCAAGAGACCCAGTACTTC
D: TRBD1; J: TRBJ1-1; V: TRBV10-1; length: 18; size: -; CDR3: CASSESKRGQNRNTEAFF; DNA: TGCGCCAGCAGTGAGTCGAAGAGGGGACAGAACCGGAACACTGAAGCTTTCTTT
D: -; J: TRBJ1-1; V: TRBV30; length: 12; size: few; CDR3: CACSRLNTEAFF; DNA: TGTGCCTGTTCCCGGCTGAACACTGAAGCTTTCTTT
D: -; J: TRBJ2-7; V: TRBV6-1; length: 10; size: once; CDR3: CAEGEYEQYF; DNA: TGTGCCGAGGGTGAATACGAGCAGTACTTC
D: TRBD1; J: TRBJ2-3; V: TRBV7-8; length: 14; size: -; CDR3: CASSFGTDTDTQYF; DNA: TGTGCCAGCAGCTTCGGGACAGACACAGATACGCAGTATTTT
D: TRBD2; J: TRBJ2-3; V: TRBV7-2; length: 15; size: -; CDR3: CASSSSGMSADTQYF; DNA: TGTGCCAGCAGCTCTAGCGGGATGAGCGCAGATACGCAGTATTTT
D: -; J: TRBJ1-5; V: TRBV6-1; length: 14; size: -; CDR3: CASSSVFSNQPQHF; DNA: TGTGCCAGCAGTTCCGTGTTTAGCAATCAGCCCCAGCATTTT
D: TRBD1; J: TRBJ1-2; V: TRBV7-8; length: 13; size: -; CDR3: CASSLTGEGGYTF; DNA: TGTGCCAGCAGTTTGACAGGGGAGGGGGGCTACACCTTC
D: -; J: TRBJ2-2; V: TRBV15; length: 13; size: -; CDR3: CATSRGRTGELFF; DNA: TGTGCCACCAGCAGAGGACGGACCGGGGAGCTGTTTTTT
D: -; J: TRBJ2-5; V: TRBV30; length: 14; size: -; CDR3: CAWSPTGRWETQYF; DNA: TGTGCCTGGAGTCCCACAGGGAGGTGGGAGACCCAGTACTTC
D: -; J: TRBJ1-5; V: TRBV4-3; length: 15; size: -; CDR3: CASSQDWGPNQPQHF; DNA: TGCGCCAGCAGCCAAGATTGGGGCCCAAATCAGCCCCAGCATTTT
D: -; J: TRBJ2-3; V: TRBV19; length: 15; size: few; CDR3: CASSISGPSTDTQYF; DNA: TGTGCCAGTAGTATCAGTGGACCGAGCACAGATACGCAGTATTTT
D: TRBD1; J: TRBJ2-5; V: TRBV2; length: 15; size: -; CDR3: CASRVGDRVGPSQYF; DNA: TGTGCCAGCCGAGTGGGGGACAGGGTGGGACCGTCCCAGTACTTC
D: -; J: TRBJ2-4; V: TRBV6-1; length: 17; size: -; CDR3: CASSEAGEGGIKNIQYF; DNA: TGTGCCAGCAGTGAAGCGGGGGAGGGGGGGATCAAAAACATTCAGTACTTC
D: TRBD1; J: TRBJ2-1; V: TRBV30; length: 12; size: -; CDR3: CAWSATGGEQFF; DNA: TGTGCCTGGAGTGCCACAGGGGGTGAGCAGTTCTTC
D: TRBD1; J: TRBJ1-2; V: TRBV15; length: 14; size: few; CDR3: CATSRDTGGYGYTF; DNA: TGTGCCACCAGCAGAGATACAGGGGGCTACGGCTACACCTTC
D: TRBD2; J: TRBJ2-1; V: TRBV2; length: 15; size: -; CDR3: CASSPILAGGNEQFF; DNA: TGTGCCAGCAGCCCTATTCTAGCGGGGGGGAATGAGCAGTTCTTC
D: TRBD1; J: TRBJ1-2; V: TRBV30; length: 15; size: -; CDR3: CAWSVLWGQNYGYTF; DNA: TGTGCCTGGAGTGTACTATGGGGACAGAACTATGGCTACACCTTC
D: -; J: TRBJ2-2; V: TRBV6-5; length: 15; size: -; CDR3: CASTRGSGGAGELFF; DNA: TGTGCCAGCACCAGGGGGAGTGGGGGGGCCGGGGAGCTGTTTTTT
D: TRBD2; J: TRBJ2-1; V: TRBV11-3; length: 15; size: -; CDR3: CASSLDLAGEQEQFF; DNA: TGTGCCAGCAGCTTAGATCTAGCGGGAGAACAGGAGCAGTTCTTC
D: -; J: TRBJ1-1; V: TRBV21-1; length: 16; size: -; CDR3: CASSQPRDRQNTEAFF; DNA: TGTGCCAGCAGCCAACCGCGGGACAGGCAGAACACTGAAGCTTTCTTT
D: TRBD2; J: TRBJ2-3; V: TRBV7-2; length: 15; size: -; CDR3: CASSPGTSGRAGQYF; DNA: TGTGCCAGCAGCCCGGGGACTAGCGGGAGGGCGGGGCAGTATTTT
D: -; J: TRBJ1-2; V: TRBV5-5; length: 13; size: -; CDR3: CASSIGAGDGYTF; DNA: TGTGCCAGCAGCATCGGGGCAGGCGATGGCTACACCTTC
D: -; J: TRBJ1-3; V: TRBV29-1; length: 13; size: -; CDR3: CSVATTSGNTIYF; DNA: TGCAGCGTTGCGACAACCTCTGGAAACACCATATATTTT
D: -; J: TRBJ2-7; V: TRBV7-9; length: 12; size: -; CDR3: CASSLRYGEQYF; DNA: TGTGCCAGCAGCTTAAGATACGGCGAGCAGTACTTC
D: TRBD1; J: TRBJ1-1; V: TRBV25-1; length: 15; size: -; CDR3: CASSPGTGGWTEAFF; DNA: TGTGCCAGCAGTCCTGGGACAGGGGGCTGGACTGAAGCTTTCTTT
D: -; J: TRBJ1-5; V: TRBV19; length: 14; size: -; CDR3: CASSTWGRDQPQHF; DNA: TGTGCCAGTAGCACCTGGGGGAGGGATCAGCCCCAGCATTTT
D: TRBD1; J: TRBJ1-2; V: TRBV6-1; length: 14; size: once; CDR3: CASRARTGYYGYTF; DNA: TGTGCCAGCAGGGCCAGGACAGGTTACTATGGCTACACCTTC
D: TRBD2; J: TRBJ2-5; V: TRBV19; length: 15; size: few; CDR3: CASRRTSGPQETQYF; DNA: TGTGCCAGTAGGAGGACTAGCGGGCCCCAAGAGACCCAGTACTTC
D: -; J: TRBJ2-5; V: TRBV29-1; length: 14; size: -; CDR3: CSVEFDGPGETQYF; DNA: TGCAGCGTTGAGTTTGACGGACCCGGAGAGACCCAGTACTTC
D: -; J: TRBJ1-2; V: TRBV29-1; length: 12; size: -; CDR3: CSVEDLTGGYTF; DNA: TGCAGCGTTGAAGATCTAACAGGTGGCTACACCTTC
D: -; J: TRBJ2-2; V: TRBV10-3; length: 15; size: -; CDR3: CAISAGTSNTGELFF; DNA: TGTGCCATCAGCGCCGGGACATCTAACACCGGGGAGCTGTTTTTT
D: -; J: TRBJ2-7; V: TRBV7-2; length: 13; size: -; CDR3: CASSLGVQYEQYF; DNA: TGTGCCAGCAGCTTAGGGGTCCAGTACGAGCAGTACTTC
D: -; J: TRBJ1-6; V: TRBV7-3; length: 15; size: -; CDR3: CASSLTGGGGSPLHF; DNA: TGTGCCAGCAGCTTAACAGGGGGGGGCGGTTCACCCCTCCACTTT
D: -; J: TRBJ2-3; V: TRBV9; length: 14; size: medium-sized; CDR3: CASSVAGLTDTQYF; DNA: TGTGCCAGCAGCGTTGCAGGACTCACAGATACGCAGTATTTT
D: -; J: TRBJ2-7; V: TRBV11-2; length: 12; size: -; CDR3: CASSLAGYEQYF; DNA: TGTGCCAGCAGCTTAGCGGGCTACGAGCAGTACTTC